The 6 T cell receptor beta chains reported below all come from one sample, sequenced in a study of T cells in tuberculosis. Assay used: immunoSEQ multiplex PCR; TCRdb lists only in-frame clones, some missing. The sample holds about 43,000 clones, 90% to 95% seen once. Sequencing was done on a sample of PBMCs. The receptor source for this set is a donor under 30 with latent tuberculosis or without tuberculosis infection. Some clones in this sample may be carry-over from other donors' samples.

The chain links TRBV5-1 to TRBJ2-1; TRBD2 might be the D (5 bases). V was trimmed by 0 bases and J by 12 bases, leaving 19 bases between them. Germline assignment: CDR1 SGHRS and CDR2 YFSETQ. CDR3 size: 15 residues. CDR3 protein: CASSLDVGSGFLQFF. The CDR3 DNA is TGCGCCAGCAGCTTGGATGTGGGGTCGGGGTTTCTGCAGTTCTTC.

CDR3 protein: CASSPRDREHYGYTF. DNA for the CDR3: TGTGCCAGCAGCCCCCGGGACAGAGAACACTATGGCTACACCTTC. This chain links TRBV9 with TRBJ1-2; 7 positions agree with TRBD1. This CDR3 region has 15 residues. Germline V gene data show CDR1 as SGDLS and CDR2 as YYNGEE. J was trimmed by 3 bases and V by 4 bases; bases with no gene match: 9. Combining the CDR3 with reference TRBV9 and TRBJ1-2 gives the whole variable domain DSGVTQTPKHLITATGQRVTLRCSPRSGDLSVYWYQQSLDQGLQFLIQYYNGEERAKGNILERFSAQQFPDLHSELNLSSLELGDSALYFCASSPRDREHYGYTFGSGTRLTVV.

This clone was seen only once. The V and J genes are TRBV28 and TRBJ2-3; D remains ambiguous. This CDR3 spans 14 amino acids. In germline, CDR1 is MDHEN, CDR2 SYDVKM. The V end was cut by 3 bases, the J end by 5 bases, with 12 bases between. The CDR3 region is CASSFPELGDTQYF. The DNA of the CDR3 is TGTGCCAGCAGTTTTCCGGAGTTGGGAGATACGCAGTATTTT.

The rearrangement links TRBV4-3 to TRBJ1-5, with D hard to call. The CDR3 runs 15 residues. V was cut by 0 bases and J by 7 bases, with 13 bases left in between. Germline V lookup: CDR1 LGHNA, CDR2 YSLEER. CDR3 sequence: CASSQDIGGGQPQHF. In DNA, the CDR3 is TGCGCCAGCAGCCAAGACATCGGAGGAGGACAGCCCCAGCATTTT.

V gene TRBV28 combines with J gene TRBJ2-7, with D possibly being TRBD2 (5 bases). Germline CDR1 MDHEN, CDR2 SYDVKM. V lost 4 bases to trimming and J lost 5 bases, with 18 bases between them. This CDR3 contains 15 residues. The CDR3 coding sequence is TGTGCCAGCAGTTCAAGGATCGCGGGTGGTAACGAGCAGTACTTC. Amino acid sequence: CASSSRIAGGNEQYF.

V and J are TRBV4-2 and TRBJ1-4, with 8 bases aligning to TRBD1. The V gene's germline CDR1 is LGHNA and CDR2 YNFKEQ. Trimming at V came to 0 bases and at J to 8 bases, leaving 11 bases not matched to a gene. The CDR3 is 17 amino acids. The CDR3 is CASSQDPPGQGGEKLFF. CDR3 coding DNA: TGTGCCAGCAGCCAAGATCCTCCCGGACAGGGCGGCGAAAAACTGTTTTTT.